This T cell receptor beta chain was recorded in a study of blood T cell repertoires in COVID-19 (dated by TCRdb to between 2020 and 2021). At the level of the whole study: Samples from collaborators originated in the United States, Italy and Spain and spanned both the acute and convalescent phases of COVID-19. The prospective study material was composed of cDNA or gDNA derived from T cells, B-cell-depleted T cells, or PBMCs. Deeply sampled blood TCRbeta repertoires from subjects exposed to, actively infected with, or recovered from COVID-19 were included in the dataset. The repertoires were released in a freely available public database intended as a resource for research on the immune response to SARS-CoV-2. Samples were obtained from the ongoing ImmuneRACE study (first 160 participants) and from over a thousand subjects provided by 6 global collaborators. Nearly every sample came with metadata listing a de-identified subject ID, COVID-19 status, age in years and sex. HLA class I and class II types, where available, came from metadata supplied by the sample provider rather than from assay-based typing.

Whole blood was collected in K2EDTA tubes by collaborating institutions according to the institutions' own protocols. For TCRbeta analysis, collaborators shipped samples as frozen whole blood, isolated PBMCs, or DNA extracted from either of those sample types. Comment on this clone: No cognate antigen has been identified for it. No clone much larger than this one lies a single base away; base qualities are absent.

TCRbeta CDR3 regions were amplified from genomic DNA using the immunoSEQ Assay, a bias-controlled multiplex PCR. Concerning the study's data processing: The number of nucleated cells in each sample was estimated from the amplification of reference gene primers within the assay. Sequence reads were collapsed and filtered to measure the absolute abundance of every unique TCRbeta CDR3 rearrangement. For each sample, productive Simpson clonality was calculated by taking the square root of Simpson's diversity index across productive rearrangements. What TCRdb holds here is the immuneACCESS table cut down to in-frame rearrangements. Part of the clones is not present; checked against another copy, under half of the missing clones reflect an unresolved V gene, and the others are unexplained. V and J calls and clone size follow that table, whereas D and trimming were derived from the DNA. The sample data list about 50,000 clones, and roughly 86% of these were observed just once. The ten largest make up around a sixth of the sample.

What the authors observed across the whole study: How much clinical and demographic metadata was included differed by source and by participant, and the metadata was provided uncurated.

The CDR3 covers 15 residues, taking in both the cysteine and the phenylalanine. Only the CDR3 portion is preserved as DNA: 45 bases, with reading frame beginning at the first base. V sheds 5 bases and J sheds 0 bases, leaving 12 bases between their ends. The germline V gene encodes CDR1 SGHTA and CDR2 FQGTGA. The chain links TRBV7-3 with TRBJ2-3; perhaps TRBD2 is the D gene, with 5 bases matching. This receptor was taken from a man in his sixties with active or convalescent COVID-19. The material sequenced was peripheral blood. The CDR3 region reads CASSLLRTSTDTQYF. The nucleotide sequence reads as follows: TGTGCCAGCAGCCTCCTACGGACTAGCACAGATACGCAGTATTTT.